Detailed here is one T cell receptor beta chain. As yet, its antigen is unknown. The entry originates in a study of OX40 agonist ivuxolimab in advanced cancers. About the research overall: Patients undergoing dose escalation presented with hepatocellular carcinoma, melanoma, renal cell or head and neck cancer.

The CDR3 loop spans 14 amino acids. CDR1 and CDR2 from the germline V gene are SEHNR and FQNEAQ (reference sequence). V gave up 6 bases and J gave up 5 bases, with 13 bases separating them. General study points: Partial responders treated at 0.1-3.0 mg/kg exhibited clonal expansion among the lowest measured.

Method: immunoSEQ multiplex PCR; TCRdb's copy keeps in-frame clones and lacks some. The table lists under 30,000 clones, approximately 85% of them singletons. V and J are TRBV7-9 and TRBJ1-4; D possibly corresponds to TRBD1 (5 bases). The receptor was isolated from an adult with an advanced solid tumor such as melanoma, head and neck, liver or kidney cancer. The sample was CD4+ or CD8+ T cells sorted from blood, taken in a trial of the OX40 agonist ivuxolimab. DNA for the CDR3: TGTGCCAGCAGTTTCGGTGGGGGGAATGAAAAACTGTTTTTT. It specifies CASSFGGGNEKLFF.